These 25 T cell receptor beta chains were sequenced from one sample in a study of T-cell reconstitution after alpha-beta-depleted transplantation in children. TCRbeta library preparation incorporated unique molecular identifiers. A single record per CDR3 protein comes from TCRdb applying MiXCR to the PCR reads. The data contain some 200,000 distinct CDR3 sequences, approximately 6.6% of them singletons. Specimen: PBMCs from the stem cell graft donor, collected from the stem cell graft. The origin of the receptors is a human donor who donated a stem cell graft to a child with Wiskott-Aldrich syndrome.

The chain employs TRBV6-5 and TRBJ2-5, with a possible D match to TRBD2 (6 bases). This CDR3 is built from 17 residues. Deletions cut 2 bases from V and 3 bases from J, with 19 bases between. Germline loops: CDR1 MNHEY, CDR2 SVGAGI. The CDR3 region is CASSYPTGGTMEETQYF. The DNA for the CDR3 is TGTGCCAGCAGTTACCCCACAGGAGGGACGATGGAAGAGACCCAGTACTTC.

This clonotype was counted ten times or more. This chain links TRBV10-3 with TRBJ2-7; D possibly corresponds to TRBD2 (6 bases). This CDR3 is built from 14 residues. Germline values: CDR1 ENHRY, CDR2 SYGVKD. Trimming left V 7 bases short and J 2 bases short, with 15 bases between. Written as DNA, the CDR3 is TGTGCCATCACCGATCGGCGGGGTACCTACGAGCAGTACTTC. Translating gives CAITDRRGTYEQYF.

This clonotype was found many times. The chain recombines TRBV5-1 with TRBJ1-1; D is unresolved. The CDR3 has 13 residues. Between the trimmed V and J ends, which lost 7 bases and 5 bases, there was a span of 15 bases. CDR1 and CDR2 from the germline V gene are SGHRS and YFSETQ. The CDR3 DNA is TGCGCCAGCCGGACGGCGGTGGAGACTGAAGCTTTCTTT. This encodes CASRTAVETEAFF.

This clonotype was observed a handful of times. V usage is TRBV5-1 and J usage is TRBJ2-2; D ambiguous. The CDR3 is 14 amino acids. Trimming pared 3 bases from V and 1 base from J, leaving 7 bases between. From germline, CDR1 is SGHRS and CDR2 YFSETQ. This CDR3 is CASSSLRNTGELFF. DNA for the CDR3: TGCGCCAGCAGCTCCCTCAGGAACACCGGGGAGCTGTTTTTT.

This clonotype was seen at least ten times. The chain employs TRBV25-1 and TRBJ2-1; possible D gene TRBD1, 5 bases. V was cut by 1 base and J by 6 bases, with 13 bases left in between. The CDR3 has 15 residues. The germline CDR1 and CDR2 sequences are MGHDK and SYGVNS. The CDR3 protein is CASSEWGGAPNEQFF. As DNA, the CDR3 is TGTGCCAGCAGTGAATGGGGCGGCGCCCCCAATGAGCAGTTCTTC. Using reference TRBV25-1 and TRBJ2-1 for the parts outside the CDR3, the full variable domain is EADIYQTPRYLVIGTGKKITLECSQTMGHDKMYWYQQDPGMELHLIHYSYGVNSTEKGDLSSESTVSRIRTEHFPLTLESARPSHTSQYLCASSEWGGAPNEQFFGPGTRLTVL.

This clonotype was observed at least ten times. CDR3 DNA: TGCAGCGTCGGAGGTCCGGGGCAGCCCCAGCATTTT. Protein: CSVGGPGQPQHF. This chain uses TRBV29-1 with TRBJ1-5; the D is unclear. The CDR3 is 12 residues long. The germline V gene encodes CDR1 SQVTM and CDR2 ANQGSEA. Trimming took off 6 bases at V and 7 bases at J, with 13 bases between the two ends.

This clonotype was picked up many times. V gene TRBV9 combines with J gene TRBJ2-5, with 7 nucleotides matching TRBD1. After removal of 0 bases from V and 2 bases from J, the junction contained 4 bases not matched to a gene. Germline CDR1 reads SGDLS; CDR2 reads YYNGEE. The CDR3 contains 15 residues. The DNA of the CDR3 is TGTGCCAGCAGCGTAGCTTGGGACAGACAAGAGACCCAGTACTTC. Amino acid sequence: CASSVAWDRQETQYF.

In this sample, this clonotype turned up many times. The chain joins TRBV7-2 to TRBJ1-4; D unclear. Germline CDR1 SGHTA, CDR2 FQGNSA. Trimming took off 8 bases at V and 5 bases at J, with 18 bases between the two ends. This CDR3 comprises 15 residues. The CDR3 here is CASRHPWGSNEKLFF. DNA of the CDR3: TGTGCCAGCCGCCACCCTTGGGGATCGAATGAAAAACTGTTTTTT.

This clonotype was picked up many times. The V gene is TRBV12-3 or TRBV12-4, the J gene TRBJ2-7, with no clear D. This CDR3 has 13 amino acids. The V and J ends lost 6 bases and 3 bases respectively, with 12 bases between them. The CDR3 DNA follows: TGTGCCAGCAGGATTTCCAAATACTACGAGCAGTACTTC. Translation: CASRISKYYEQYF.

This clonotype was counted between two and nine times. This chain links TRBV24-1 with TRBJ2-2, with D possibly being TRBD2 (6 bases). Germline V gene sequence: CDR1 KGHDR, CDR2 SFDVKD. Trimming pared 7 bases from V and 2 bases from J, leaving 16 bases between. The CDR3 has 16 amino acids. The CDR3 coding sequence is TGTGCCACCAGCATTCGGGGACTTCGAAACACCGGGGAGCTGTTTTTT. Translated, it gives CATSIRGLRNTGELFF.

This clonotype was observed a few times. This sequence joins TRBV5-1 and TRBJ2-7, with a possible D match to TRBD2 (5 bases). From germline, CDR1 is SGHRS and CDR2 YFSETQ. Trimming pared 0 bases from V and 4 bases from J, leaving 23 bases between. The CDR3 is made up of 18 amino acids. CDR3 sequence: CASSLARPSTGSQYEQYF. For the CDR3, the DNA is TGCGCCAGCAGCTTGGCCAGGCCATCTACGGGATCGCAATACGAGCAGTACTTC. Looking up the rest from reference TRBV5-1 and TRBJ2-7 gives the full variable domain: KAGVTQTPRYLIKTRGQQVTLSCSPISGHRSVSWYQQTPGQGLQFLFEYFSETQRNKGNFPGRFSGRQFSNSRSEMNVSTLELGDSALYLCASSLARPSTGSQYEQYFGPGTRLTVT.

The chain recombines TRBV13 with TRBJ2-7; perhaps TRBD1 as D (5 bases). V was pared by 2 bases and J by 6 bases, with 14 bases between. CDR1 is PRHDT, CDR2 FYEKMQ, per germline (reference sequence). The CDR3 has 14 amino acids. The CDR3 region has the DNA TGTGCCAGCAGCTTACTCCCGTGGCAGGGCGAGCAGTACTTC. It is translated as CASSLLPWQGEQYF.

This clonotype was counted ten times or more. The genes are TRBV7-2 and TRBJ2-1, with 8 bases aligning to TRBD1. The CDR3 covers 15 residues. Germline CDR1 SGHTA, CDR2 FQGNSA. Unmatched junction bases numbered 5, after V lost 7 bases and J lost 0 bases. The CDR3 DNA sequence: TGTGCCAGCACCCCGGGACAGGCCTCCTACAATGAGCAGTTCTTC. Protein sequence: CASTPGQASYNEQFF.

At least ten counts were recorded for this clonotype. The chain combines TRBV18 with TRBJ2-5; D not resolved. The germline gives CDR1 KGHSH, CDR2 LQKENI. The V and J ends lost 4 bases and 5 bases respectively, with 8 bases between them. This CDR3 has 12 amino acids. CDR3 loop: CASSLSWETQYF. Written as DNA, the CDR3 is TGTGCCAGCTCACTTTCGTGGGAGACCCAGTACTTC.

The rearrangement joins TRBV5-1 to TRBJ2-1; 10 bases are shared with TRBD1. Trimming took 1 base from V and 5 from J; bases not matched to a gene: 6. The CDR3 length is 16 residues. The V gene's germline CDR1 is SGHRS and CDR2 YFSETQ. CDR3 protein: CASSLPTGTGDNEQFF. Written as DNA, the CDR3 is TGCGCCAGCAGCTTGCCCACCGGGACAGGGGACAATGAGCAGTTCTTC.

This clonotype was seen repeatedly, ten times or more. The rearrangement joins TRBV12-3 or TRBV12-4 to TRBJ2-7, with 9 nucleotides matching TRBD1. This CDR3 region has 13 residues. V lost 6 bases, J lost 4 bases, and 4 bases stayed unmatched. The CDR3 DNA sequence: TGTGCCAGCAGGGGCGGGACAGGGTACGAGCAGTACTTC. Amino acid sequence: CASRGGTGYEQYF.

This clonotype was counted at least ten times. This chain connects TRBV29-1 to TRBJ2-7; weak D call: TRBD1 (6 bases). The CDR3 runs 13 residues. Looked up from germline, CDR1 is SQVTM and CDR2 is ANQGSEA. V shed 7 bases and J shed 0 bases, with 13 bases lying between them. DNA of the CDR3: TGCAGCGGGCGGACAGAGCACTCCTACGAGCAGTACTTC. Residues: CSGRTEHSYEQYF.

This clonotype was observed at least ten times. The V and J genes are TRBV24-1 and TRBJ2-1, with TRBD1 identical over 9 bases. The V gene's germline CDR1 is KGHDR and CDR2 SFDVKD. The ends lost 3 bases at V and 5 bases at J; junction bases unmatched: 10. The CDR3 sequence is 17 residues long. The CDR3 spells CATSDLSGTGFDNEQFF. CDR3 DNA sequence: TGTGCCACCAGTGATCTATCCGGGACAGGGTTCGACAATGAGCAGTTCTTC.

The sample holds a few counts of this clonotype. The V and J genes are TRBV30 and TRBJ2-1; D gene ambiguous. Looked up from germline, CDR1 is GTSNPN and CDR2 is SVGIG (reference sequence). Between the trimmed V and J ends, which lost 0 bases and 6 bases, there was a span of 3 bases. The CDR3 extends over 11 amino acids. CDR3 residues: CAWSVTNEQFF. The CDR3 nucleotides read TGTGCCTGGAGTGTAACCAATGAGCAGTTCTTC.

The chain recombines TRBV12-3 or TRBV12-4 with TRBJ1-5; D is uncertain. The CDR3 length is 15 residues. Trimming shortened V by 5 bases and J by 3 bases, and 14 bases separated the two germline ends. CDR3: CASSRIRGPNQPQHF. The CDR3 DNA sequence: TGTGCCAGCAGTAGGATACGGGGTCCCAATCAGCCCCAGCATTTT.

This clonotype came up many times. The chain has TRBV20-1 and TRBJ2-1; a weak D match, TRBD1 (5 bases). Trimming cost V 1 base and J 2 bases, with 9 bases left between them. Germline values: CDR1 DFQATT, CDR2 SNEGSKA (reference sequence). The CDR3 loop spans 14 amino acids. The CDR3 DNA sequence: TGCAGTGCTAGAGTCGCAGGGCCCTACAATGAGCAGTTCTTC. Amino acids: CSARVAGPYNEQFF.

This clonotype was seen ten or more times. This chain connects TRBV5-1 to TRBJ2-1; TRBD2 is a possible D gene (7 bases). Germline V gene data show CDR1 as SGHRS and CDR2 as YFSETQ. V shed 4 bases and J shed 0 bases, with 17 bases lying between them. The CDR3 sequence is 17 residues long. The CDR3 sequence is CASSVGSGTSSYNEQFF. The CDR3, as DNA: TGCGCCAGCAGCGTGGGGAGCGGGACAAGCTCCTACAATGAGCAGTTCTTC.

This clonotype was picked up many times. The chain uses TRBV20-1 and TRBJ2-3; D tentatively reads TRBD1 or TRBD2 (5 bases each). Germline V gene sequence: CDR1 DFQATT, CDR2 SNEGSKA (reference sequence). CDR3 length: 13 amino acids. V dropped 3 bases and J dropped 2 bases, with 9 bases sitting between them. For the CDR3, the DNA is TGCAGTGCTAGCGGGGACCCCACAGATACGCAGTATTTT. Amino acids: CSASGDPTDTQYF.

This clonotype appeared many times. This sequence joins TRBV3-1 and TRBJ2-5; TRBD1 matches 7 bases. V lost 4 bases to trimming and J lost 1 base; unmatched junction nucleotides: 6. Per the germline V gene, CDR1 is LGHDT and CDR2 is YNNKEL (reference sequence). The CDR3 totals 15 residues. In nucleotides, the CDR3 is TGTGCCAGCAGCCGATACCCAGGGGGCCAAGAGACCCAGTACTTC. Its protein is CASSRYPGGQETQYF.

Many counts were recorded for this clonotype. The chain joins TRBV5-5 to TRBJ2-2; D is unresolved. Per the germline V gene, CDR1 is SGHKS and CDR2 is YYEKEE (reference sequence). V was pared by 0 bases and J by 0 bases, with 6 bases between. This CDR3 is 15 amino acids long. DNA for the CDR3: TGTGCCAGCAGCTTGGAAAGGGCGAACACCGGGGAGCTGTTTTTT. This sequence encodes CASSLERANTGELFF.